This TCR beta chain was profiled in a study of control samples from healthy donors and cancer patients (dated by TCRdb to 2018 to 2020). CDR3 length: 13 amino acids, cysteine to phenylalanine. Of all the DNA, just the CDR3 is kept, 39 bases in frame from base 1. At the junction V is shortened by 9 bases and J by 4 bases; bases outside the gene matches: 8. CDR1 and CDR2 are drawn from the germline V gene (reference sequence): PRHDT, FYEKMQ. With regard to this clone: Its antigen is unknown. One base away there is no much larger clone; base qualities are not given.

Libraries were prepared through the immunoSEQ multiplex PCR assay. TCRdb took over this immuneACCESS table, retaining in-frame rearrangements with V and J assigned. Such tables are incomplete; in checked studies, under half of the missing clones stem from an unresolved V gene, and the remainder is unexplained. This sample has 100,000 to 150,000 clones in its table, and approximately 92% of those were observed once. Around 6% of the sample is in the top ten clones. The TCR sequence derives from a man aged 18-30 years in good health. This chain is built from TRBV13 and TRBJ2-7; TRBD1 aligns with 8 central bases. Sequencing was performed on blood. The DNA sequence is as follows: TGTGCCAGTTCTCCAGGGGGCTCTTACGAGCAGTACTTC. This sequence encodes CASSPGGSYEQYF.